These T cell receptor beta chains were read from a single sample in a study of response to subunit inactivated influenza vaccine. TCRdb fed the RT-PCR reads into MiXCR, producing one record per CDR3 protein. The sample has about 180,000 distinct CDR3 sequences, about 10% seen once. This specimen consisted of CD8+ T cells sorted from PBMCs, obtained less than 30 months after vaccination. These receptors were taken from a man between 50 and 70 years old who received an inactivated influenza vaccine. CDR3s include the opening cysteine and the closing phenylalanine or tryptophan. The D gene is left open where the match is weak. Size tells how often a clone was seen (once, few, many) or the class of an expanded clone, and some rows leave it out.

CASSSWTGQTPLHF	TGTGCCAGCAGTTCTTGGACAGGCCAAACACCCCTCCACTTT	TRBD1	TRBV6-2/TRBV6-3	TRBJ1-6	NA
CSAGRENTEAFF	TGCAGTGCTGGCCGGGAGAACACTGAAGCTTTCTTT	NA	TRBV20-1	TRBJ1-1	few
CASSLNWATEAFF	TGTGCCAGCAGCTTAAACTGGGCCACTGAAGCTTTCTTT	NA	TRBV11-2	TRBJ1-1	NA
CSANIAGGSYNEQFF	TGCAGTGCTAATATAGCGGGGGGCTCCTACAATGAGCAGTTCTTC	TRBD2	TRBV20-1	TRBJ2-1	few
CASSPAENTEAFF	TGTGCCAGCAGCCCCGCAGAGAACACTGAAGCTTTCTTT	NA	TRBV6-1	TRBJ1-1	few
CASTGQGKRRTEAFF	TGTGCCAGCACCGGACAGGGGAAAAGGCGCACTGAAGCTTTCTTT	TRBD1	TRBV28	TRBJ1-1	NA
CSVVFGSYEQYF	TGCAGCGTTGTTTTTGGGTCCTACGAGCAGTACTTC	NA	TRBV29-1	TRBJ2-7	few
CASSQDLQGLGETQYF	TGCGCCAGCAGCCAAGATCTGCAGGGGCTGGGGGAGACCCAGTACTTC	NA	TRBV4-3	TRBJ2-5	few
CSARSGSVYEQYF	TGCAGTGCTCGGAGCGGGAGTGTGTACGAGCAGTACTTC	TRBD2	TRBV20-1	TRBJ2-7	few
CASSRWTSGRAGNEQFF	TGTGCCAGCAGCCGTTGGACTAGCGGGAGGGCGGGCAATGAGCAGTTCTTC	TRBD2	TRBV3-1	TRBJ2-1	few
CASSQGTPNNEQFF	TGTGCCAGCAGCCAAGGGACGCCCAACAATGAGCAGTTCTTC	NA	TRBV3-1	TRBJ2-1	few
CASSVPTINEKLFF	TGTGCCAGCAGTGTACCGACAATTAATGAAAAACTGTTTTTT	NA	TRBV2	TRBJ1-4	many
CASSQEGGGLYTEAFF	TGTGCCAGCAGCCAAGAGGGGGGAGGGCTGTACACTGAAGCTTTCTTT	NA	TRBV4-2	TRBJ1-1	few
CASSFVETEYYGYTF	TGTGCCAGCAGCTTTGTAGAGACAGAATACTATGGCTACACCTTC	NA	TRBV7-9	TRBJ1-2	few
CASSFGGPYEQYF	TGCGCCAGCAGCTTTGGGGGCCCCTACGAGCAGTACTTC	NA	TRBV5-1	TRBJ2-7	many
CASLGRGRNEQFF	TGTGCCAGCCTGGGCAGGGGGCGTAATGAGCAGTTCTTC	TRBD1	TRBV28	TRBJ2-1	few
CASSVGDGRAPGELFF	TGTGCCAGCAGCGTAGGCGACGGGAGGGCCCCCGGGGAGCTGTTTTTT	TRBD2	TRBV9	TRBJ2-2	few
CATSRDRSGGTEAFF	TGTGCCACCAGCAGAGATCGGTCAGGGGGCACTGAAGCTTTCTTT	TRBD1	TRBV15	TRBJ1-1	NA
CAISDWATNYGYTF	TGTGCCATCAGTGACTGGGCTACTAACTATGGCTACACCTTC	NA	TRBV10-3	TRBJ1-2	NA
CASSLGWHRNTGELFF	TGTGCCAGCAGCCTAGGATGGCACCGTAACACCGGGGAGCTGTTTTTT	NA	TRBV7-9	TRBJ2-2	many
CASSLGGPGAPNRIGELFF	TGTGCCAGCAGCTTAGGGGGTCCGGGGGCGCCTAATAGGATCGGGGAGCTGTTTTTT	NA	TRBV11-2	TRBJ2-2	many
CASSLDLTGSANTEAFF	TGCGCCAGCAGCTTGGATCTTACAGGGAGTGCCAACACTGAAGCTTTCTTT	NA	TRBV5-1	TRBJ1-1	NA
CASSFLAGGRVETQYF	TGTGCCAGCAGCTTCCTAGCGGGGGGGCGGGTAGAGACCCAGTACTTC	TRBD2	TRBV13	TRBJ2-5	NA
CASSVLFGLAGEDTQYF	TGTGCCAGCAGCGTACTTTTTGGGCTAGCGGGAGAAGATACGCAGTATTTT	TRBD2	TRBV9	TRBJ2-3	NA
CPPWGQGNQPQHF	TGTCCCCCTTGGGGACAGGGGAATCAGCCCCAGCATTTT	TRBD1	TRBV7-9	TRBJ1-5	few
CASSYLPGQGATYEQYF	TGTGCCAGCAGTTACCTTCCGGGACAGGGGGCTACCTACGAGCAGTACTTC	TRBD1	TRBV6-5	TRBJ2-7	NA
CASSYSAGGKPYNEQFF	TGTGCCAGCAGTTATTCCGCGGGGGGTAAGCCCTACAATGAGCAGTTCTTC	TRBD2	TRBV6-5	TRBJ2-1	NA
CASSEQLETQYF	TGTGCCAGCAGTGAACAGTTAGAGACCCAGTACTTC	NA	TRBV25-1	TRBJ2-5	few
CASSQSLAAAYNEQFF	TGTGCCAGCAGTCAGTCTTTAGCGGCCGCCTACAATGAGCAGTTCTTC	NA	TRBV6-2/TRBV6-3	TRBJ2-1	NA
CASVHFPGEYNEQFF	TGTGCCAGCGTCCATTTCCCGGGGGAGTACAATGAGCAGTTCTTC	NA	TRBV11-2	TRBJ2-1	few
CASSLRRDHYYEQYF	TGTGCCAGCAGTTTACGTCGGGATCACTACTACGAGCAGTACTTC	NA	TRBV27	TRBJ2-7	few
CAISQSGTGQETQYF	TGTGCCATCAGCCAATCCGGGACAGGACAAGAGACCCAGTACTTC	TRBD1	TRBV10-3	TRBJ2-5	NA
CASSAGYNEQFF	TGTGCCAGCAGCGCAGGATACAATGAGCAGTTCTTC	NA	TRBV5-6	TRBJ2-1	many
CASSLSTGNSYEQYF	TGTGCCAGCAGCTTAAGTACAGGGAACTCCTACGAGCAGTACTTC	NA	TRBV7-8	TRBJ2-7	few
CASSLGLAGMYGAGELFF	TGTGCCAGCAGTTTGGGACTAGCGGGAATGTATGGAGCCGGGGAGCTGTTTTTT	TRBD2	TRBV27	TRBJ2-2	few
CASSPRTSIQETQYF	TGCGCCAGCAGCCCAAGGACCAGCATCCAAGAGACCCAGTACTTC	NA	TRBV5-1	TRBJ2-5	few
CASSAGTVGGRETQYF	TGTGCCAGCAGCGCGGGGACAGTAGGTGGCAGAGAGACCCAGTACTTC	NA	TRBV13	TRBJ2-5	NA
CAWSGIQTSGLTDTQYF	TGTGCCTGGAGTGGGATCCAGACTAGCGGGCTTACAGATACGCAGTATTTT	TRBD2	TRBV30	TRBJ2-3	few
CASRRLAGADNEQFF	TGTGCCAGCAGAAGACTAGCGGGAGCTGACAATGAGCAGTTCTTC	TRBD2	TRBV6-2/TRBV6-3	TRBJ2-1	few
CASSLGQGAGTEAFF	TGTGCCAGCAGCCTCGGACAGGGGGCGGGCACTGAAGCTTTCTTT	TRBD1	TRBV6-1	TRBJ1-1	many
CASSQEDGLAYEQYF	TGCGCCAGCAGCCAAGAAGACGGACTAGCTTACGAGCAGTACTTC	TRBD2	TRBV4-3	TRBJ2-7	few